This T cell receptor beta chain appears in the sequencing data of a study of shared clonotypes between healthy human individuals. Sequencing used immunoSEQ multiplex PCR; TCRdb keeps in-frame clones, though not all of them. The data contain 2 million to 3 million clones, approximately 94% of them seen just once; the ten biggest clones take up about 0.39%. The CDR3 contains 13 residues. Trimming left V 4 bases short and J 10 bases short, with 16 bases between. CDR1 is KGHSH and CDR2 is LQKENI in the germline V gene. Input material: naive CD4+ T cells from PBMCs. Subset in this sample: CD45RA+ positively selected. This clonotype originated in a man between 18 and 35 years old in good health. Some clones in this sample may be carry-over from other donors' samples. The chain combines TRBV18 with TRBJ1-2; possible D gene TRBD1, 5 bases. CDR3 region: CASSRRDVGIYTF. As DNA, the CDR3 is TGTGCCAGCTCACGACGGGACGTAGGGATCTACACCTTC. The variable domain in full, completed from reference TRBV18 and TRBJ1-2, reads NAGVMQNPRHLVRRRGQEARLRCSPMKGHSHVYWYRQLPEEGLKFMVYLQKENIIDESGMPKERFSAEFPKEGPSILRIQQVVRGDSAAYFCASSRRDVGIYTFGSGTRLTVV.